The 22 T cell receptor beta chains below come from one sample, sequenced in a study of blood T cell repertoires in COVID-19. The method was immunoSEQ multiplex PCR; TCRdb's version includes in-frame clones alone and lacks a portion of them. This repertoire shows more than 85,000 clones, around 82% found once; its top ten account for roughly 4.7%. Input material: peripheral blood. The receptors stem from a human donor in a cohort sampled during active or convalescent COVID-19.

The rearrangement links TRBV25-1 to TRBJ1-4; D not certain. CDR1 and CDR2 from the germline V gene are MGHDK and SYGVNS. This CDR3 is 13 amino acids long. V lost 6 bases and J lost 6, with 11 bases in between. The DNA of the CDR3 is TGTGCCAGCAGACTTGCGGGCGATGAAAAACTGTTTTTT. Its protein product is CASRLAGDEKLFF.

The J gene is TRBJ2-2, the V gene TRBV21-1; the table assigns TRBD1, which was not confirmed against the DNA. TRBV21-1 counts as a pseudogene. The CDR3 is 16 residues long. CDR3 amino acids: CASGQQLDQYTGELFF. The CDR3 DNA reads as TGTGCCAGCGGACAACAGCTTGACCAGTACACCGGGGAGCTGTTTTTT.

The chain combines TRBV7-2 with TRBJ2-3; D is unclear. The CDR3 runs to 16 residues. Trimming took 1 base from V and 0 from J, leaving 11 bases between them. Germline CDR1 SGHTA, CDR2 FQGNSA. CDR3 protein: CASSLGVGGSTDTQYF. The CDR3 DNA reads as TGTGCCAGCAGCTTAGGCGTAGGCGGCAGCACAGATACGCAGTATTTT.

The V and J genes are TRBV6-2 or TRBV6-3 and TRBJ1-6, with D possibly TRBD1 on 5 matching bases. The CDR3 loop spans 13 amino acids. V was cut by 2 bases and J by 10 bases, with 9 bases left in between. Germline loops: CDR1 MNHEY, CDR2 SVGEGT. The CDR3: CASSYGARSPLHF. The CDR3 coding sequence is TGTGCCAGCAGTTACGGGGCGAGATCACCCCTCCACTTT.

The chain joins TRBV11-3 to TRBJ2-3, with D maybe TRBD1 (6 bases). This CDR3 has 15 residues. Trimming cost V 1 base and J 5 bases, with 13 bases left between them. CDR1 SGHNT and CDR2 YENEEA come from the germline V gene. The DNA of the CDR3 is TGTGCCAGCAGCTTAGTGGGGGCCAGGGGAGATACGCAGTATTTT. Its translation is CASSLVGARGDTQYF.

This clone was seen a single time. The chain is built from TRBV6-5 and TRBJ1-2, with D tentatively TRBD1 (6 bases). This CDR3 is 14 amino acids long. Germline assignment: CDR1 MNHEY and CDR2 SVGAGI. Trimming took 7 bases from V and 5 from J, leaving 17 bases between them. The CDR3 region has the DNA TGTGCCAGCACCCCAGGGGCCGCTTTTTATGGCTACACCTTC. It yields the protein CASTPGAAFYGYTF.

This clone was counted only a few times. CDR3 DNA sequence: TGTGCCAGCTCACCGTCACTAGCGGGAGGTAGCACCGGGGAGCTGTTTTTT. It specifies CASSPSLAGGSTGELFF. The chain uses TRBV18 and TRBJ2-2, with 12 bases lining up with TRBD2. Unmatched junction bases numbered 6, after V lost 3 bases and J lost 4 bases. Per the germline V gene, CDR1 is KGHSH and CDR2 is LQKENI. The length of the CDR3 is 17 residues.

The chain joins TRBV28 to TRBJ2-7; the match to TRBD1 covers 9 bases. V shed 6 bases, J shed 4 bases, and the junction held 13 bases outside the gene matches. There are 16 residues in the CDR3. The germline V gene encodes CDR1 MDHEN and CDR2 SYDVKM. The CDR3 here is CASRKWGWTGEYEQYF. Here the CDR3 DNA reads TGTGCCAGCAGAAAGTGGGGCTGGACAGGGGAGTACGAGCAGTACTTC.

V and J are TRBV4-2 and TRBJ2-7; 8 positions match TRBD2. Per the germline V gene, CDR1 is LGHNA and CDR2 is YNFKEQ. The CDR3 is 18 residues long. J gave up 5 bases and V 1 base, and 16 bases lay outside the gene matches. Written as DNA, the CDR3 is TGTGCCAGCAGCCAAGTGGGGGGGCGAGTAACGGGAGGGAACGAGCAGTACTTC. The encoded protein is CASSQVGGRVTGGNEQYF.

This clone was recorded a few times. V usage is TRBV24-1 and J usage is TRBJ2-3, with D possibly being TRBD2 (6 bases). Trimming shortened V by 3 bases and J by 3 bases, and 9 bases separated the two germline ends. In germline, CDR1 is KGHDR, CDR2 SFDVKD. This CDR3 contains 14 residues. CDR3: CATSDGGRTDTQYF. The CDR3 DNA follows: TGTGCCACCAGTGATGGGGGGAGGACAGATACGCAGTATTTT.

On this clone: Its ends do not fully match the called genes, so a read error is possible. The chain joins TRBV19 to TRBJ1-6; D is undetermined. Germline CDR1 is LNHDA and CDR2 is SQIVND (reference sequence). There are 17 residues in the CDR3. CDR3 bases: TGTGCCAGCAGTAACCCTACCACGAGCTCCTATAATTCACCCCTCCACTTT. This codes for CASSNPTTSSYNSPLHF.

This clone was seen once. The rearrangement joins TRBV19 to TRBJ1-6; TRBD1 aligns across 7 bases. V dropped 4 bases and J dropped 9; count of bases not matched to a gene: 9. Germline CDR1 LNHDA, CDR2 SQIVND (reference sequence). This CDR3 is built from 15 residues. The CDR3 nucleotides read TGTGCCAGTAGTACACAGACAGGGCTGGGTTCACCCCTCCACTTT. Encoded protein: CASSTQTGLGSPLHF.

The CDR3 DNA reads as TGTGCCAGCAGCAATCGTTTAGGGACTAGCGGGAGGATTATCCCCGGTGAGCAGTTCTTC. This codes for CASSNRLGTSGRIIPGEQFF. V and J are TRBV21-1 and TRBJ2-1; the table's D call TRBD2 went unverified against the DNA. TRBV21-1 is given as a pseudogene. The CDR3 extends over 20 amino acids.

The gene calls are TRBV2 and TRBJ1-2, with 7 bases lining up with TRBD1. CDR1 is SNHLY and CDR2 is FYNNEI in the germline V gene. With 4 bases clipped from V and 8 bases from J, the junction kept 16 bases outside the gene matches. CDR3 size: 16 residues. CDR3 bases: TGTGCCAGCAGTGTTAGTAGACAGGGACTTCTGGGAGGCTACACCTTC. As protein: CASSVSRQGLLGGYTF.

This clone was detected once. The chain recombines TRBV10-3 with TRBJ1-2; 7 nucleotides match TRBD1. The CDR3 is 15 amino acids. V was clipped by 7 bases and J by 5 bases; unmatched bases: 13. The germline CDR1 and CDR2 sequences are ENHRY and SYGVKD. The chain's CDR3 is CAIKAAGGVSYGYTF. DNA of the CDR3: TGTGCCATCAAGGCGGCAGGGGGAGTCAGTTATGGCTACACCTTC.

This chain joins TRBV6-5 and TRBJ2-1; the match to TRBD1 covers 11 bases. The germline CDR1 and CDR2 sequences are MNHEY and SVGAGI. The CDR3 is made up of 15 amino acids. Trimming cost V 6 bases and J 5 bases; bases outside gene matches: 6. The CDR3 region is CASSWTGGANNEQFF. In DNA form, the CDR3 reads TGTGCCAGCAGCTGGACAGGGGGCGCTAACAATGAGCAGTTCTTC.

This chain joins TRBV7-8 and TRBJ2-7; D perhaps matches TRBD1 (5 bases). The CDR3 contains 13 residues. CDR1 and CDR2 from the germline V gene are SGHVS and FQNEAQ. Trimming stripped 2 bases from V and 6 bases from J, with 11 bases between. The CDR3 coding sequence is TGTGCCAGCAGCTTACAGGGCCTATTCGAGCAGTACTTC. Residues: CASSLQGLFEQYF.

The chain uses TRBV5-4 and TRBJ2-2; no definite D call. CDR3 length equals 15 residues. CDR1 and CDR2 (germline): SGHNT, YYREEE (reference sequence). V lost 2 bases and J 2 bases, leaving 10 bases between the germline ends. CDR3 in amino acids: CASSLQKGNTGELFF. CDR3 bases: TGTGCCAGCAGCTTACAGAAAGGCAACACCGGGGAGCTGTTTTTT.

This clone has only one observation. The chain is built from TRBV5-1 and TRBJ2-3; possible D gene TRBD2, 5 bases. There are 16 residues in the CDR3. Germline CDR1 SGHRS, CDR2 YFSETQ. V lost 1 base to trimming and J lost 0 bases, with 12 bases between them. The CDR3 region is CASSLQRTGSTDTQYF. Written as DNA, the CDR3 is TGCGCCAGCAGCTTGCAGCGGACGGGAAGCACAGATACGCAGTATTTT.

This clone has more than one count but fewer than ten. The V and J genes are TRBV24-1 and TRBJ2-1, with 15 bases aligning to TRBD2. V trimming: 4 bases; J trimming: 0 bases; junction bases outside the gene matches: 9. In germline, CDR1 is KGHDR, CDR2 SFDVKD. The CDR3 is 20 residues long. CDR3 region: CATSDPGLAGGPSSYNEQFF. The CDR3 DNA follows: TGTGCCACCAGTGACCCTGGACTAGCGGGAGGGCCGAGCTCCTACAATGAGCAGTTCTTC.

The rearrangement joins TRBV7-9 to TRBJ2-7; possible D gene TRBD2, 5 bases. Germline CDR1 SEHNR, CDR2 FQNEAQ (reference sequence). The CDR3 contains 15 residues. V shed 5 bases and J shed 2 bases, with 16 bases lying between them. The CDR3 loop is CASSPLRGYPYEQYF. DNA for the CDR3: TGTGCCAGCAGCCCCCTCCGAGGGTACCCCTACGAGCAGTACTTC.

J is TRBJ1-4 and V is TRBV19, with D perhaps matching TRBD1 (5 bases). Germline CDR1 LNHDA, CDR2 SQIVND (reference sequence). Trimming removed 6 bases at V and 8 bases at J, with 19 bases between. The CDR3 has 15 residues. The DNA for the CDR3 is TGTGCCAGTAGCCCCTCTGGGGGGTCCCGGGAAAAACTGTTTTTT. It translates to CASSPSGGSREKLFF.